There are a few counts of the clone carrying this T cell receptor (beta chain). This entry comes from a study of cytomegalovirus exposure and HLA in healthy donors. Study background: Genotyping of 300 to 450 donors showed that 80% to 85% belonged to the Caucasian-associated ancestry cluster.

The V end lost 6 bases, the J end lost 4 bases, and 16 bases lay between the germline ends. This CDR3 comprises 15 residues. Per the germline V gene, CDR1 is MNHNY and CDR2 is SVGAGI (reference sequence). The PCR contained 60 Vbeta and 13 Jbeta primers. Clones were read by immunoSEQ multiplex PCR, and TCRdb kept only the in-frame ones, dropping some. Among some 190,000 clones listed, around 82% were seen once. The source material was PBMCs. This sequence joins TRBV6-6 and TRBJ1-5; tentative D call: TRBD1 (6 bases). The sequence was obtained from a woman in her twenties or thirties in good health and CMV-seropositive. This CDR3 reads CASRRPGDGNQPQHF. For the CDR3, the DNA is TGTGCCAGCAGGAGACCAGGGGATGGTAATCAGCCCCAGCATTTT.